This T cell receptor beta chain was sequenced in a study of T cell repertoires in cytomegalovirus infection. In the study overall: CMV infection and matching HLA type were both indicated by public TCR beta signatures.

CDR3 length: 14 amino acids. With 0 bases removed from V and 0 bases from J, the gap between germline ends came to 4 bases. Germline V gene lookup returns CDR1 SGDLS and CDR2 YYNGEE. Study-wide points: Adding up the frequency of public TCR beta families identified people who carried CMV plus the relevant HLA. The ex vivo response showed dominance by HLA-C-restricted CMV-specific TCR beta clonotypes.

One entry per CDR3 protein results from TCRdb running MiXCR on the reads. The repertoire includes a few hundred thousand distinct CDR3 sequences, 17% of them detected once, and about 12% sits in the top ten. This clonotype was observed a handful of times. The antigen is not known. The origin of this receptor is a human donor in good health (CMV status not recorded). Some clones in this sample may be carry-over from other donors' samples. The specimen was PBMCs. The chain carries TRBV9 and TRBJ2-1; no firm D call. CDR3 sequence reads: CASSVGSSYNEQFF. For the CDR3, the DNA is TGTGCCAGCAGCGTAGGAAGCTCCTACAATGAGCAGTTCTTC.